This TCR beta chain is drawn from a study of liver allograft versus peripheral blood T cells. Whole-study context: T cell receptor repertoires in transplanted livers were compared with those in recipients' peripheral blood.

MiXCR, run by TCRdb on the reads, gives a single entry per CDR3 protein. The table includes approximately 6,800 distinct CDR3 sequences, around 16% detected once. By proportion, this clonotype is large (0.1 to 1%). The sequence was collected from a human patient who had a liver transplant. The graft donor may have contributed some T cells.

The CDR3 region is CSVSAEGGQYGYTF. CDR3 DNA: TGCAGCGTTTCCGCCGAGGGGGGTCAGTATGGCTACACCTTC. This chain joins TRBV29-1 and TRBJ1-2, with TRBD1 as a possible D gene (6 bases). Germline V CDR1 and CDR2: SQVTM, ANQGSEA. V was trimmed by 5 bases and J by 5 bases, leaving 18 bases between them. CDR3 length: 14 amino acids. The full variable domain, rest sourced from reference TRBV29-1 and TRBJ1-2, is SAVISQKPSRDICQRGTSLTIQCQVDSQVTMMFWYRQQPGQSLTLIATANQGSEATYESGFVIDKFPISRPNLTFSTLTVSNMSPEDSSIYLCSVSAEGGQYGYTFGSGTRLTVV.